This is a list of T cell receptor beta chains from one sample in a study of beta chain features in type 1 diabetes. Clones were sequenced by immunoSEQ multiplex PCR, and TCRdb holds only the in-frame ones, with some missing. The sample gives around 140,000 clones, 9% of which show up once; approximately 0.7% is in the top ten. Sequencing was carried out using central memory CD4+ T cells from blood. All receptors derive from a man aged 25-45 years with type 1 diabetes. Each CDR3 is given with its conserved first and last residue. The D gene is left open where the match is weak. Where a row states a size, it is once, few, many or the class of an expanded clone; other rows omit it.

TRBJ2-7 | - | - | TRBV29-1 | TGCAGCGTCGGAGGACCAAGAGAGCAGTACTTC | CSVGGPREQYF
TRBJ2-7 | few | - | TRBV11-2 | TGTGCCAGCAGCTTAGGGATGGCAGGATCCGTCGAGCAGTACTTC | CASSLGMAGSVEQYF
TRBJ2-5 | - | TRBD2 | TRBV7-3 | TGTGCCAGCAGCTATAGCGGGGAAGACAGTACCCAGTACTTC | CASSYSGEDSTQYF
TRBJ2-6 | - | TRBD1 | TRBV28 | TGTGCCAGCAGTCTCGCCTCAGGGGGCTCTGGGGCCAACGTCCTGACTTTC | CASSLASGGSGANVLTF
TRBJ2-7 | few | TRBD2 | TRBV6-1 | TGTGCCAGCAGTGACTCCGGGGGGGCCGGGGAGCAGTACTTC | CASSDSGGAGEQYF
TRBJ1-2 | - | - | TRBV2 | TGTGCCAGCAGTGGGGGGGGCTCGAGGGACTATGGCTACACCTTC | CASSGGGSRDYGYTF
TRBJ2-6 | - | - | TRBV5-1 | TGCGCCAGCAGCTTGGACAGCTCTGGGGCCAACGTCCTGACTTTC | CASSLDSSGANVLTF
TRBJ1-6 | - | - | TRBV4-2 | TGTGCCAGCAGCCAAGGGCGACAGGAGTATAATTCACCCCTCCACTTT | CASSQGRQEYNSPLHF
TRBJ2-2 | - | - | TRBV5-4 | TGTGCCAGCAGCTTGGACTACGGATCGCTGTTTTTT | CASSLDYGSLFF
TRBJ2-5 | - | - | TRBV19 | TGTGCCAGTAGTATAACGGGGGGCACAGAGACCCAGTACTTC | CASSITGGTETQYF
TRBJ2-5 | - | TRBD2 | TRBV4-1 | TGCGCCAGCAGCCAAGAGGGACTAGCGGGGGGGGAGACCCAGTACTTC | CASSQEGLAGGETQYF
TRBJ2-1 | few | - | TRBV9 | TGTGCCAGCAGCGTAGGAAGGGGGAACTACAATGAGCAGTTCTTC | CASSVGRGNYNEQFF
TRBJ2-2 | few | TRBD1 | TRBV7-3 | TGTGCCAGCAGCTTCTCTCGGAGGACAGGGGATGGCGGGGAGCTGTTTTTT | CASSFSRRTGDGGELFF
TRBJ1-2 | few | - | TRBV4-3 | TGCGCCAGCAGCCGGGGCAGGGGTAGTGGCTACACCTTC | CASSRGRGSGYTF
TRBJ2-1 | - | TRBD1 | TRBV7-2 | TGTGCCAGCAGCTTAGTTGGACAGGGGACGGGTGAGCAGTTCTTC | CASSLVGQGTGEQFF
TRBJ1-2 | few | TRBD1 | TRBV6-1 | TGTGCCAGCAGGGCGGGACAGGTCCCTGGCTACACCTTC | CASRAGQVPGYTF
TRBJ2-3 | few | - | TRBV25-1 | TGTGCCAGCAGTTTACTAGCCTCGACCACCGATACGCAGTATTTT | CASSLLASTTDTQYF
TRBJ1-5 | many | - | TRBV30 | TGTGCCTGGAGTAGGTATCAGGGTCAGCCCCAGCATTTT | CAWSRYQGQPQHF
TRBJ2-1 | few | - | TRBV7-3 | TGTGCCAGCAGCTCAGGGAATGCACAGTTCTTC | CASSSGNAQFF
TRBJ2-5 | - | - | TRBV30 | TGTGCCTGGAGTGTACAGTCCGAGACCCAGTACTTC | CAWSVQSETQYF
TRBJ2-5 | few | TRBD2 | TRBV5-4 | TGTGCCAGCAGCTTGGGACTAGCTCAAGAGACCCAGTACTTC | CASSLGLAQETQYF
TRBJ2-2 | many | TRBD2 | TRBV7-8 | TGTGCCAGCGGGGAGGGTGTGAACACCGGGGAGCTGTTTTTT | CASGEGVNTGELFF
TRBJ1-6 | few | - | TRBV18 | TGTGCCAGCTCACCGCCAGGTTCCTATAATTCACCCCTCCACTTT | CASSPPGSYNSPLHF
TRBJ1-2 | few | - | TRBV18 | TGTGCCAGCTCACGGGACCCGTGGACAGACTACACCTTC | CASSRDPWTDYTF
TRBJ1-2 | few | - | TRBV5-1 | TGCGCCAGCAGCTTGGGGGGGGGCCCCTATGGCTACACCTTC | CASSLGGGPYGYTF
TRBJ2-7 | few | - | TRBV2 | TGTGCCAGCAGTGAAGAATCTAGCTCCTACGAGCAGTACTTC | CASSEESSSYEQYF
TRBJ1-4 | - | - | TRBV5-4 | TGTGCCAGCAGCTTGGACAGTGAAAATGAAAAACTGTTTTTT | CASSLDSENEKLFF
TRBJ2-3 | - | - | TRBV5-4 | TGTGCCAGCATACCGTCGGGGGGCCGGGCAGATACGCAGTATTTT | CASIPSGGRADTQYF
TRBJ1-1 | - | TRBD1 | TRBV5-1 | TGCGCCAGCAGCCGGGACAGCACCAACACTGAAGCTTTCTTT | CASSRDSTNTEAFF
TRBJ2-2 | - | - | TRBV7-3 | TGTGCCAGCAGGAGTGGACAAAACACCGGGGAGCTGTTTTTT | CASRSGQNTGELFF
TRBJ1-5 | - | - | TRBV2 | TGTGCCAGCTCCCGGACAGTATATAGCAATCAGCCCCAGCATTTT | CASSRTVYSNQPQHF
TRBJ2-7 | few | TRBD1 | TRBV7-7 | TGTGCTAGCAGCCCGACGGCAGGGGGCTACGAGCAGTACTTC | CASSPTAGGYEQYF
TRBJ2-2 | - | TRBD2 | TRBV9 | TGTGCCAGCAGCGCGGGACTAGCGGGGCCTGCGAACACCGGGGAGCTGTTTTTT | CASSAGLAGPANTGELFF
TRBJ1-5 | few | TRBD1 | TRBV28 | TGTGCCAGCAGTCAACAGGGGGCCGATCAGCCCCAGCATTTT | CASSQQGADQPQHF
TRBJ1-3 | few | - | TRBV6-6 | TGTGCCGGGGAAACTCGGACACTCTCTGGAAACACCATATATTTT | CAGETRTLSGNTIYF
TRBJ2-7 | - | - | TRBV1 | TGCACCAGCACCACAAAGGAGGCGAGGGGGCCTTCGTACGAGCAGTACTTC | CTSTTKEARGPSYEQYF
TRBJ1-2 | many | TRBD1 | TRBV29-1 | TGCAGCGTTGGTACAGGGGCGCGGAATGGCTACACCTTC | CSVGTGARNGYTF
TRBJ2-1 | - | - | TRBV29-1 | TGCAGCGTTTTCGGGAGCTCCTACAATGAGCAGTTCTTC | CSVFGSSYNEQFF
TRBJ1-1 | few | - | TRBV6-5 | TGTGCCAGCAGTTTACAGGGTCTGAACACTGAAGCTTTCTTT | CASSLQGLNTEAFF
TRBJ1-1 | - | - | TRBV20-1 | TGCAGTGCTAGTCGCGGCACTGAAGCTTTCTTT | CSASRGTEAFF
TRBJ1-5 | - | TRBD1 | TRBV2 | TGTGCCAGCAGTGTACAGGGGCCCAACAATCAGCCCCAGCATTTT | CASSVQGPNNQPQHF
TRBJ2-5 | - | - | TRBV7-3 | TGTGCCAGCAGCGCCAGGGAGACCCAGTACTTC | CASSARETQYF
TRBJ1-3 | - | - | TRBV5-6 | TGTGCCAGCCTCGGACAGTCCTCTGGAAACACCATATATTTT | CASLGQSSGNTIYF
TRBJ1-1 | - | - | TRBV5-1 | TGCGCCAGCAGCTTGAGAGGGGAGGTCACTGAAGCTTTCTTT | CASSLRGEVTEAFF
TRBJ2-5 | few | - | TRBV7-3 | TGTGCCAGCAGCTCCCAGGGCCAAGAGACCCAGTACTTC | CASSSQGQETQYF
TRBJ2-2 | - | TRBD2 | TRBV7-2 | TGTGCCAGCAGCCTCAAGCGGGGGGGCTCCGGGGAGCTGTTTTTT | CASSLKRGGSGELFF
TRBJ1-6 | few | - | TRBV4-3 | TGCGCCAGCAGCCAAGAAGGAGACCACGATAATTCACCCCTCCACTTT | CASSQEGDHDNSPLHF
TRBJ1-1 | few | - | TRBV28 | TGTGCCAGCAGTGTGACAGTACGCATGAACACTGAAGCTTTCTTT | CASSVTVRMNTEAFF
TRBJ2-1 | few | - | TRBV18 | TGTGCCAGCTCACCACCGGGGGGGCAGATTGAGCAGTTCTTC | CASSPPGGQIEQFF
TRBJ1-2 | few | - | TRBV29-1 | TGCAGCGCCGATGACTTCAACCGGGACTATGGCTACACCTTC | CSADDFNRDYGYTF
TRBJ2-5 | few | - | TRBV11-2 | TGTGCCAGCAGCACATTGAATTGGGAGACCCAGTACTTC | CASSTLNWETQYF
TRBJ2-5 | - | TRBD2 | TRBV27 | TGTGCCAGCAGTTTAAATCCTAGCGGGCGGACCCAGTACTTC | CASSLNPSGRTQYF
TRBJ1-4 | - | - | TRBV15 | TGTGCCACCAGCAGTCACCCTTTGGGGGGTGGTGATGAAAAACTGTTTTTT | CATSSHPLGGGDEKLFF
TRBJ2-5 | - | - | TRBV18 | TGTGCCAGCTCACCACCGGAGACTAGTCAGACCCAGTACTTC | CASSPPETSQTQYF
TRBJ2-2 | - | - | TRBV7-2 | TGTGCCAGCAGCCAACGACAGGTTTCGAACACCGGGGAGCTGTTTTTT | CASSQRQVSNTGELFF
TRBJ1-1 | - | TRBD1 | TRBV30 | TGTGCCTGGAGTAAGAGATGGGACAGCAGGACGAACACTGAAGCTTTCTTT | CAWSKRWDSRTNTEAFF
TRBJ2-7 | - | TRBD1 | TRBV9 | TGTGCCAGCAGCCGAACCGGGACAGGGTCTCTCGAGCAGTACTTC | CASSRTGTGSLEQYF
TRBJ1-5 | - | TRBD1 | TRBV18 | TGTGCCAGCGTACAGGGGACTTCAAATCAGCCCCAGCATTTT | CASVQGTSNQPQHF
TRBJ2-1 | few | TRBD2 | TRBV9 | TGTGCCAGCAGCGTAGGGGGACTAGCGGGGAGCAATGAGCAGTTCTTC | CASSVGGLAGSNEQFF